This T cell receptor beta chain came from a study of neoadjuvant nivolumab and ipilimumab in lung cancer (dated by TCRdb to between 2020 and 2021). In terms of the full investigation: Intravenous nivolumab was dosed at 3 mg/kg on days 1, 15 and 29, and in the combination arm ipilimumab 1 mg/kg was added on day 1 only. The study compared TCR repertoires in pretherapy (baseline) peripheral blood with TCR repertoires in tumors resected at surgery after neoadjuvant immune checkpoint blockade. Matched pretherapy and resected tumor pairs were analyzed from seven patients, of whom four had been treated with nivolumab and three with nivolumab plus ipilimumab. The primary trial endpoint was the major pathologic response (MPR) rate in the intention-to-treat population in each study arm. In the trial, around 43 patients with operable NSCLC were treated, of whom approximately 23 were randomized to nivolumab monotherapy and about 20 to nivolumab plus ipilimumab.

V is cut by 0 bases and J by 2 bases, and the space between the germline ends is 21 bases. From the cysteine up to the phenylalanine, the CDR3 has a length of 19 residues. Only the CDR3 DNA stays, 57 bases, in frame from base 1. The germline V gene gives CDR1 as SGHRS and CDR2 as YFSETQ. Library generation was performed with the immunoSEQ multiplex PCR assay. In the authors' own workflow: Repertoires were summarized by richness and clonality, and significantly expanded and contracted clones were identified between pre- and post-therapy samples. TCRdb limited this immuneACCESS table to in-frame rearrangements with V and J called. A share of clones is missing; checked studies link under half to unresolved V genes, and the rest is unexplained. That table furnishes V, J and clone size, whereas the DNA furnished D and trimming. The sample data list about 26,000 clones, and roughly four fifths of these were observed just once. The ten largest clonotypes hold more than 6.5% of the sample.

Sample time point, as interpreted from the label and publication: at surgical resection after neoadjuvant nivolumab +/- ipilimumab. Samples were obtained from the phase 2 randomized NEOSTAR trial, in which neoadjuvant nivolumab or nivolumab plus ipilimumab followed by surgery was tested in operable NSCLC. On this clone: This receptor's antigen is unknown. No qualities accompany the bases; no much larger clone lies one base away.

General findings and caveats noted by the study authors: No significant correlation was found between TCR clonality and pathologic tumor regression, and only a single major-pathologic-response sample was available for the analysis of TCR clonality versus pathologic tumor regression. A positive correlation was observed between pretherapy blood TCR richness and richness in tumors resected after neoadjuvant therapy (Spearman R = 0.82). TCR sequencing was performed in a small number of samples. Resected tumors had greater TCR richness and clonality than tumor-adjacent uninvolved lung, and increases were observed in more dual-therapy-treated tumors. From pretherapy to surgery, increases in tumor T-cell richness and clonality were observed in three of three dual-therapy tumors but in only two of four nivolumab-treated tumors.

The sample in question was tumor tissue, obtained after neoadjuvant nivolumab, alone or with ipilimumab, at or shortly before surgery. Recombination linked TRBV5-1 to TRBJ1-3, with TRBD1 tentatively as D gene (5 bases match). This sequence originates from an adult with non-small cell lung cancer. The CDR3 has the sequence CASSLDMGVHRPTGNTIYF. The nucleotide sequence is given as TGCGCCAGCAGCTTGGATATGGGGGTGCACAGACCTACTGGAAACACCATATATTTT.